This T cell receptor (beta chain) was found in a study of metastatic and nonmetastatic thyroid tumors. Study details: Across blood and tumor or nodule tissue, repertoires from malignant and benign thyroid patients were compared with one another.

The CDR3 loop spans 15 amino acids. Germline V gives CDR1 SGHNT, CDR2 YENEEA. J gave up 1 base and V 5 bases, and 8 bases lay outside the gene matches. Prior to thyroid surgery, none of the patients had received any treatment. Original methodology: In papillary thyroid cancer, a distant-metastasis classifier was built using CDR3 differences across clinicopathological groups. TCRdb reassembled clones from the PCR reads with MiXCR. The V and J calls follow TCRdb's processing rather than the paper's. The sample shows around 8,000 clones, 25% to 30% of them seen only once. For this clone: Its specificity is not known.

The study, taken as a whole, reports: Significantly higher TCR beta diversity was reportedly seen in malignant thyroid tumors than benign nodules, in blood and tumor.

The TCR originated in a male donor with papillary thyroid cancer or a benign thyroid nodule (not recorded which). Some clones in this sample may be carry-over from other donors' samples. The sample consisted of tumor tissue. The chain has TRBV11-3 and TRBJ2-7, with 7 bases that match TRBD1. CDR3 amino acids: CASSVSRQGSYEQYF. CDR3 sequence (DNA): TGTGCCAGCAGCGTATCCCGACAGGGTTCCTACGAGCAGTACTTC.